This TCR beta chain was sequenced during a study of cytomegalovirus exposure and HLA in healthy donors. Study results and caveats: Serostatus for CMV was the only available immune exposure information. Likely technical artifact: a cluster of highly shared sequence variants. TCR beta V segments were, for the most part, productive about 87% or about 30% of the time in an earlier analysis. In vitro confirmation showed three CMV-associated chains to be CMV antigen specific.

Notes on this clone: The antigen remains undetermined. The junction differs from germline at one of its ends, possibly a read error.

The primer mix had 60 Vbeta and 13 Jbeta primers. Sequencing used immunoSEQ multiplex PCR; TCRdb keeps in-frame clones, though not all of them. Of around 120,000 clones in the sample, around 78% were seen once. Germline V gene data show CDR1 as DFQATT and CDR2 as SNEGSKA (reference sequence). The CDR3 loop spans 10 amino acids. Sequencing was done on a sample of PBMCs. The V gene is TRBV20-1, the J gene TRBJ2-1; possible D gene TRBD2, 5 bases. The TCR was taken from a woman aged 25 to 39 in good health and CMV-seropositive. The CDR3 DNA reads TGCAGCGCTAGCAACAATGAGCAGTTCTTC. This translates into CSASNNEQFF.